The 30 T cell receptor beta chains reported below all come from one sample, sequenced in a study of CD4+ T cells in melanoma. Repertoires were generated with immunoSEQ multiplex PCR, while TCRdb's copy carries only in-frame clones and drops some. Here the sample spans under 8,000 clones, 65% being singletons. The sample comprised cells from a culture (not recorded whether cultured in vitro). The source is a human donor with melanoma.

In this sample, this clone turned up a few times. This CDR3 reads CASSGAGGSIGNTIYF. In DNA form, the CDR3 reads TGTGCCAGCAGCGGCGCGGGGGGCTCGATTGGAAACACCATATATTTT. The chain employs TRBV14 and TRBJ1-3; tentatively, D is TRBD1 (6 bases). The CDR3 has 16 amino acids. Germline V gives CDR1 SGHDN, CDR2 FVKESK. Trimming took off 5 bases at V and 3 bases at J, with 17 bases between the two ends.

V and J are TRBV3-1 (or the pseudogene TRBV3-2) and TRBJ1-1; possibly TRBD1 for D (5 bases). The CDR3 length is 15 residues. Germline V CDR1 and CDR2: LGHDT, YNNKEL (reference sequence). V gave up 1 base and J gave up 0 bases, with 9 bases separating them. The CDR3 region has the DNA TGTGCCAGCAGCCAAGGGGGACTACTGAACACTGAAGCTTTCTTT. It codes for CASSQGGLLNTEAFF.

The V and J genes are TRBV19 and TRBJ2-6; 14 nucleotides line up with TRBD2. From germline, CDR1 is LNHDA and CDR2 SQIVND (reference sequence). Germline trimming cut 10 bases from V and 2 bases from J; bases unmatched to any gene: 4. The CDR3 is made up of 16 amino acids. For the CDR3, the DNA is TGTGCCACAACGGGACTAGCGGGGGCTGGGGCCAACGTCCTGACTTTC. It encodes CATTGLAGAGANVLTF.

The chain combines TRBV2 with TRBJ2-2; D is unclear. V gave up 5 bases and J gave up 1 base, with 8 bases separating them. CDR1 and CDR2 (germline): SNHLY, FYNNEI. CDR3 length equals 14 residues. CDR3 sequence reads: CASSSRQNTGELFF. Written as DNA, the CDR3 is TGTGCCAGCAGTTCCAGACAGAACACCGGGGAGCTGTTTTTT.

The chain is built from TRBV19 and TRBJ1-2; TRBD1 matches 9 bases. Germline V gene data show CDR1 as LNHDA and CDR2 as SQIVND (reference sequence). The CDR3 sequence is 16 residues long. V lost 5 bases and J lost 2; bases outside the gene matches: 9. Here the CDR3 DNA reads TGTGCCAGTAGTCCCGGGACAGGGTATTGGAACTATGGCTACACCTTC. Its protein product is CASSPGTGYWNYGYTF.

CDR3 sequence: CASSPVVDRVRADTQYF. DNA for the CDR3: TGTGCCAGCAGCCCGGTCGTGGACAGGGTACGGGCAGATACGCAGTATTTT. The V call is TRBV7-9, the J call TRBJ2-3, with 8 bases lining up with TRBD1. Germline values: CDR1 SEHNR, CDR2 FQNEAQ (reference sequence). This CDR3 is 17 amino acids long. V trimming: 5 bases; J trimming: 4 bases; junction bases outside the gene matches: 14. The full variable domain, completed using reference TRBV7-9 and TRBJ2-3, is DTGVSQNPRHKITKRGQNVTFRCDPISEHNRLYWYRQTLGQGPEFLTYFQNEAQLEKSRLLSDRFSAERPKGSFSTLEIQRTEQGDSAMYLCASSPVVDRVRADTQYFGPGTRLTVL.

The rearrangement links TRBV6-2 or TRBV6-3 to TRBJ2-1; TRBD2 aligns across 9 bases. This CDR3 is 15 amino acids long. V was pared by 3 bases and J by 6 bases, with 6 bases of the junction left unmatched. CDR1 is MNHEY and CDR2 is SVGEGT in the germline V gene. The CDR3 nucleotides are TGTGCCAGCAGTTATACGGCGGGGGGGCCCAATGAGCAGTTCTTC. Translation: CASSYTAGGPNEQFF.

Judged by abundance, this clone is medium-sized (0.01 to 0.1%). The chain is built from TRBV5-6 and TRBJ2-3; 8 bases fit TRBD2. The CDR3 spans 15 residues. Germline assignment: CDR1 SGHDT and CDR2 YYEEEE. Trimming took 4 bases from V and 4 from J; bases not matched to a gene: 8. CDR3 in DNA: TGTGCCAGCAGCAAGTGGTCACTAGCGGCAGATACGCAGTATTTT. Protein sequence: CASSKWSLAADTQYF.

About this clone itself: Its ends do not fully match the called genes, so a read error is possible. The CDR3 DNA is TGTGCCAACAGTGACTCGACCCTCCGCCTGCACGAGCAGTACTTC. It codes for CANSDSTLRLHEQYF. V is TRBV6-4 and J is TRBJ2-7; the D is unclear. This CDR3 has 15 residues. The germline V gene encodes CDR1 MRHNA and CDR2 SNTAGT.

The genes are TRBV27 and TRBJ2-7; TRBD1 agrees at 7 bases. This CDR3 comprises 13 residues. Germline V CDR1 and CDR2: MNHEY, SMNVEV (reference sequence). J lost 5 bases, V lost 1 base, and 2 bases had no gene match. The CDR3 loop reads CASSLWQGDEQYF. The CDR3 region has the DNA TGTGCCAGCAGTTTATGGCAGGGGGACGAGCAGTACTTC.

The chain couples TRBV3-1 (or the pseudogene TRBV3-2) to TRBJ1-5; D perhaps matches TRBD1 (6 bases). V shed 1 base and J shed 1 base, with 14 bases lying between them. The CDR3 length is 17 residues. The V gene's germline CDR1 is LGHDT and CDR2 YNNKEL (reference sequence). The CDR3: CASSQGAGEVSNQPQHF. CDR3 DNA sequence: TGTGCCAGCAGCCAAGGCGCAGGGGAGGTCAGCAATCAGCCCCAGCATTTT.

V gene TRBV28 combines with J gene TRBJ2-7, with D unclear. With 6 bases removed from V and 5 bases from J, the gap between germline ends came to 8 bases. In germline, CDR1 is MDHEN, CDR2 SYDVKM. The CDR3 contains 11 residues. In DNA form, the CDR3 reads TGTGCCAGCAGCTTAAGCGACGAGCAGTACTTC. Translation gives CASSLSDEQYF.

The V gene is TRBV6-2 or TRBV6-3, the J gene TRBJ2-3; D possibly corresponds to TRBD1 (5 bases). Trimming shortened V by 5 bases and J by 3 bases, and 12 bases separated the two germline ends. Germline assignment: CDR1 MNHEY and CDR2 SVGEGT. This CDR3 comprises 14 residues. In nucleotides, the CDR3 is TGTGCCAGCAGTCCGCGGACAAGTACAGATACGCAGTATTTT. Protein sequence: CASSPRTSTDTQYF.

To note about this clone: At one of its ends the junction is not consistent with the germline gene, which may arise from a read error. The chain uses TRBV7-7 and TRBJ2-5, with TRBD2 identical over 7 bases. The germline CDR1 and CDR2 sequences are SSHAT and FNYEAQ (reference sequence). The CDR3 sequence is 15 residues long. CDR3 nucleotide sequence: TGTGCTAGCAGCTCTTACTCGGGGGGCCAAGAGACCCAGTACTTC. Translating gives CASSSYSGGQETQYF.

In this sample, this clone turned up once. This sequence joins TRBV5-5 and TRBJ2-2; 7 bases line up with TRBD1. J was trimmed by 6 bases and V by 4 bases; bases with no gene match: 6. The CDR3 spans 14 residues. In germline, CDR1 is SGHKS, CDR2 YYEKEE (reference sequence). CDR3 amino acids: CASSAQGRSGELFF. Written as DNA, the CDR3 is TGTGCCAGCAGCGCACAGGGGCGTTCCGGGGAGCTGTTTTTT. Supplemented by reference TRBV5-5 and TRBJ2-2, the full variable domain reads DAGVTQSPTHLIKTRGQQVTLRCSPISGHKSVSWYQQVLGQGPQFIFQYYEKEERGRGNFPDRFSARQFPNYSSELNVNALLLGDSALYLCASSAQGRSGELFFGEGSRLTVL.

The rearrangement uses TRBV14 and TRBJ2-5; 7 bases agree with TRBD2. CDR3 length: 17 amino acids. In germline, CDR1 is SGHDN, CDR2 FVKESK. Germline trimming cut 0 bases from V and 1 base from J; bases unmatched to any gene: 8. This CDR3 is CASSQDAGGGPQETQYF. As DNA, the CDR3 is TGTGCCAGCAGCCAAGATGCCGGCGGGGGTCCCCAAGAGACCCAGTACTTC.

The chain uses TRBV7-9 and TRBJ2-1; D uncertain. This CDR3 is 12 amino acids long. The germline CDR1 and CDR2 sequences are SEHNR and FQNEAQ (reference sequence). The V and J ends lost 6 bases and 9 bases respectively, with 12 bases between them. The CDR3: CASSSTWPEQFF. CDR3 sequence (DNA): TGTGCCAGCAGTTCCACCTGGCCTGAGCAGTTCTTC.

This sequence joins TRBV19 and TRBJ1-4, with 8 nucleotides matching TRBD1. Trimming cost V 7 bases and J 4 bases; bases outside gene matches: 2. The CDR3 consists of 13 residues. Germline V lookup: CDR1 LNHDA, CDR2 SQIVND (reference sequence). CDR3 DNA sequence: TGTGCCAGTACCGACAGGGGTAATGAAAAACTGTTTTTT. Translation gives CASTDRGNEKLFF. Full variable domain (missing parts from reference TRBV19 and TRBJ1-4): DGGITQSPKYLFRKEGQNVTLSCEQNLNHDAMYWYRQDPGQGLRLIYYSQIVNDFQKGDIAEGYSVSREKKESFPLTVTSAQKNPTAFYLCASTDRGNEKLFFGSGTQLSVL.

This clone was observed a few times. This chain connects TRBV28 to TRBJ2-1, with 9 bases that match TRBD2. CDR3 length: 18 residues. Trimming took 3 bases from V and 6 from J; bases not matched to a gene: 15. In germline, CDR1 is MDHEN, CDR2 SYDVKM. The CDR3 spells CASSFPEIRGTSFNEQFF. CDR3 coding DNA: TGTGCCAGCAGTTTTCCCGAAATACGAGGGACTAGCTTCAATGAGCAGTTCTTC.

This CDR3 reads CASSEGGSGNTIYF. The DNA of the CDR3 is TGTGCCAGCAGTGAAGGGGGCTCTGGAAACACCATATATTTT. V is TRBV2 and J is TRBJ1-3; D is uncertain. The CDR3 is 14 amino acids. Germline V lookup: CDR1 SNHLY, CDR2 FYNNEI. V was clipped by 1 base and J by 0 bases, with 4 bases between them.

In its sample, this clone was seen once. The chain joins TRBV28 to TRBJ1-1, with TRBD1 matching over 7 bases. Germline CDR1 is MDHEN and CDR2 is SYDVKM. The J segment lost 6 bases and the V segment lost 8 bases, leaving 12 bases of the junction unmatched. This CDR3 region has 14 residues. CDR3 loop: CASGSTGEASEAFF. The CDR3 region has the DNA TGTGCCAGCGGATCCACAGGGGAGGCCTCTGAAGCTTTCTTT.

This clone has just a few counts. V is TRBV5-1 and J is TRBJ2-7; either TRBD1 or TRBD2 may fit D (5 bases each). The ends were cut back, 0 bases at V and 0 bases at J, with 10 bases in the middle. This CDR3 has 15 residues. Germline lookup yields CDR1 SGHRS and CDR2 YFSETQ. The CDR3 bases are TGCGCCAGCAGCTTGGAAGGGACGACCTCCTACGAGCAGTACTTC. It codes for CASSLEGTTSYEQYF.

The chain carries TRBV6-2 or TRBV6-3 and TRBJ2-1; D not certain. V lost 5 bases and J 7 bases, leaving 9 bases between the germline ends. The CDR3 covers 12 residues. The germline V gene encodes CDR1 MNHEY and CDR2 SVGEGT. CDR3 nucleotide sequence: TGTGCCAGCAGTCGACCGCTTAATGAGCAGTTCTTC. This encodes CASSRPLNEQFF.

The chain carries TRBV27 and TRBJ1-5; D unresolved. The germline V gene has CDR1 MNHEY and CDR2 SMNVEV (reference sequence). This CDR3 is 14 amino acids long. V was shortened by 4 bases and J by 3 bases, with 10 bases between the two germline ends. CDR3 DNA sequence: TGTGCCAGCAGTTCCGCCTGGACCAATCAGCCCCAGCATTTT. Protein sequence: CASSSAWTNQPQHF.

The chain recombines TRBV15 with TRBJ2-3, with 9 bases fitting TRBD1. CDR1 and CDR2 from the germline V gene are LNHNV and YYDKDF (reference sequence). This CDR3 spans 19 amino acids. Germline trimming cut 3 bases from V and 0 bases from J; bases unmatched to any gene: 13. The CDR3 bases are TGTGCCACCAGCAGGGGACCGGGACAGGGCCCCACTAGCACAGATACGCAGTATTTT. Translated, it gives CATSRGPGQGPTSTDTQYF.

This chain links TRBV29-1 with TRBJ2-2; 7 positions match TRBD2. Germline CDR1 and CDR2: SQVTM and ANQGSEA. There are 12 residues in the CDR3. J gave up 6 bases and V 6 bases, and 4 bases lay outside the gene matches. The CDR3 nucleotides read TGCAGCGTAGAACGGGGGGCCGGGGAGCTGTTTTTT. It is translated as CSVERGAGELFF.

This rearrangement joins TRBV19 to TRBJ1-3; 7 bases fit TRBD1. Germline CDR1 is LNHDA and CDR2 is SQIVND (reference sequence). CDR3 length: 14 residues. Trimming removed 8 bases from V and 2 bases from J; junction bases left unmatched: 6. The CDR3 loop reads CASLDRATGNTIYF. Written as DNA, the CDR3 is TGTGCCAGTCTCGACAGGGCTACTGGAAACACCATATATTTT.

The chain uses TRBV12-3 or TRBV12-4 and TRBJ2-2, with no clear D. Trimming stripped 5 bases from V and 5 bases from J, with 9 bases between. This CDR3 has 13 amino acids. In nucleotides, the CDR3 is TGTGCCAGCAGTGAGTCCGGTACCGGGGAGCTGTTTTTT. Translated: CASSESGTGELFF.

The chain uses TRBV5-1 and TRBJ1-1; D uncertain. CDR1 and CDR2 from the germline V gene are SGHRS and YFSETQ. Trimming stripped 3 bases from V and 4 bases from J, with 10 bases between. The CDR3 spans 13 residues. The DNA of the CDR3 is TGCGCCAGCAGCTCGTACGTTCCCACTGAAGCTTTCTTT. Encoded protein: CASSSYVPTEAFF.

This clone is medium-sized within its sample. V gene TRBV7-8 combines with J gene TRBJ2-5; D is unclear. CDR3 length equals 15 residues. Trimming stripped 1 base from V and 3 bases from J, with 12 bases between. CDR1 is SGHVS and CDR2 is FQNEAQ in the germline V gene. The CDR3 spells CASSLVLGNKETQYF. For the CDR3, the DNA is TGTGCCAGCAGCTTAGTGCTGGGGAACAAAGAGACCCAGTACTTC.